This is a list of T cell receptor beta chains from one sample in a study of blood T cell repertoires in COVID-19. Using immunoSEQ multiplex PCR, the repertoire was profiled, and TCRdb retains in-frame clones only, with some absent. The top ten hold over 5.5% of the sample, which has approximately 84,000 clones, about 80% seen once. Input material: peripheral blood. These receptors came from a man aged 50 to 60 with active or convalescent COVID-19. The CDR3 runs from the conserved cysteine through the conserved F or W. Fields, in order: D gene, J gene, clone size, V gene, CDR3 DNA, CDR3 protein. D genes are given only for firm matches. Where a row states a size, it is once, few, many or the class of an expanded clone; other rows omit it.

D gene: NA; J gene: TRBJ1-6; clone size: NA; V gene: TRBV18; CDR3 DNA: TGTGCCAGCTCACCTTCGGACAGCCGGCCCCTCCACTTT; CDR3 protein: CASSPSDSRPLHF
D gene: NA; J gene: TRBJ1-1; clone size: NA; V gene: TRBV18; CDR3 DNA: TGTGCCAGCTCACCATCCGAGGGCCGGGGTGACACTGAAGCTTTCTTT; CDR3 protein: CASSPSEGRGDTEAFF
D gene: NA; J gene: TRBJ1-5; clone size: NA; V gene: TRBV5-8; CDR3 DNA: TGTGCCAGCAGCCCCGAGGCGCTCGGCCCTAATCAGCCCCAGCATTTT; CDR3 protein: CASSPEALGPNQPQHF
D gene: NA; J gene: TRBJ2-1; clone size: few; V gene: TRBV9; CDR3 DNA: TGTGCCAGCCGAGGGGGGGCCGGGTACAATGAGCAGTTCTTC; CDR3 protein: CASRGGAGYNEQFF
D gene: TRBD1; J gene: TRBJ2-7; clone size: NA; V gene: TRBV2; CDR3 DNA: TGTGCCAGCAGTGAAACAGGGGGGATAGGGGAGCAGTACTTC; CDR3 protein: CASSETGGIGEQYF
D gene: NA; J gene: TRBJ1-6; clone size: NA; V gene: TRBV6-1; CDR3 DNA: TGTGCCAGCAGTGCCGACCTAGGGGCCGAATATAATTCACCCCTCCACTTT; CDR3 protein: CASSADLGAEYNSPLHF
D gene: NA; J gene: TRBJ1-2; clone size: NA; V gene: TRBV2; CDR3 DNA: TGTGCCAGCAGTGGCAGACGAGGGAGCGGCTACACCTTC; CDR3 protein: CASSGRRGSGYTF
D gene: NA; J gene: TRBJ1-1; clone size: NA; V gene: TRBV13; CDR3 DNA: TGTGCCAGCAGCTTAGAAAACAGGGATATGAGCACTGAAGCTTTCTTT; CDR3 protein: CASSLENRDMSTEAFF
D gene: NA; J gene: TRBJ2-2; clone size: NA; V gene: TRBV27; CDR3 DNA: TGTGCCAGCAGAAGACTCACCGGGGAGCTGTTTTTT; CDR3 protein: CASRRLTGELFF
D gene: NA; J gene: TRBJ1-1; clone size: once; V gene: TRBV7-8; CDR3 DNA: TGTGCCAGCAGCCGAGGACATCCAAACACTGAAGCTTTCTTT; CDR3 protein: CASSRGHPNTEAFF
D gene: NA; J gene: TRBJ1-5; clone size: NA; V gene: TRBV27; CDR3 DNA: TGTGCCGGGCTTGCCTCGAATGGGGGGGGCAGGGCCCCTTATAGCAATCAGCCCCAGCATTTT; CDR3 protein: CAGLASNGGGRAPYSNQPQHF
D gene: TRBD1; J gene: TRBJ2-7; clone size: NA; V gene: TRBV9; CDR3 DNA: TGTGCCAGCAGCGTCGGACAGGGAGGCTACGAGCAGTACTTC; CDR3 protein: CASSVGQGGYEQYF
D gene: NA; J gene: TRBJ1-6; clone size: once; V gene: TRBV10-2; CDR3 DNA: TGCGCCAGCAGTGAGTCGAGGGCACTAAATTCACCCCTCCACTTT; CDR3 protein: CASSESRALNSPLHF
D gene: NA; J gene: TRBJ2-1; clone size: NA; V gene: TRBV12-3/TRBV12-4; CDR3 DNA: TGTGCCAGCAGCCGTCTCGGTGAGCAGTTCTTC; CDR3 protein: CASSRLGEQFF
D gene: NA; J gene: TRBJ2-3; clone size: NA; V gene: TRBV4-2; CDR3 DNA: TGTGCCAGCAGCCCTACGGGACTGGGGCCAGATACGCAGTATTTT; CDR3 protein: CASSPTGLGPDTQYF
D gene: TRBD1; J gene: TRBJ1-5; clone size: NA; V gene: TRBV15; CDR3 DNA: TGTGCCACCAGCCCGCGGCCCGGGACAGGGGAAAATCAGCCCCAGCATTTT; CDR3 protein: CATSPRPGTGENQPQHF
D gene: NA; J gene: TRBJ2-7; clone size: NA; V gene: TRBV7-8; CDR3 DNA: TGTGCCAGCAGCTTATTGGGGGGACCGTACGAGCAGTACTTC; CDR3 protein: CASSLLGGPYEQYF
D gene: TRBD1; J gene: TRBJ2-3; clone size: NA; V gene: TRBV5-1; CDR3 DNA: TGCGCCAGCAGCTTGAGGGACAGGGTGGATACGCAGTATTTT; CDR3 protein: CASSLRDRVDTQYF
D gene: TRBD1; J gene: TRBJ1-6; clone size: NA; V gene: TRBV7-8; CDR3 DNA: TGTGCCAGCAGCTTAGTAGTTCGGGACAGAAGAAATTCACCCCTCCACTTT; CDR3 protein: CASSLVVRDRRNSPLHF
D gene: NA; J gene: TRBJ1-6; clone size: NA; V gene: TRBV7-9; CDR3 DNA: TGTGCCAGCAGCTCTATAGGGGCTGGGTCACCCCTCCACTTT; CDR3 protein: CASSSIGAGSPLHF
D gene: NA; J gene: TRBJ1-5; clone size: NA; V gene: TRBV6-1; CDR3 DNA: TGTGCCAGCAGTGAAGCTAACGGGGGTCAGCCCCAGCATTTT; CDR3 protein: CASSEANGGQPQHF
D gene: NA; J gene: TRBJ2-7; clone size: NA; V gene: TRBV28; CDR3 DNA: TGTGCCAGCAACATTGGGGGGGCAACCTACGAGCAGTACTTC; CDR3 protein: CASNIGGATYEQYF
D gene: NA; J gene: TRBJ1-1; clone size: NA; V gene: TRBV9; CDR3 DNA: TGTGCCAGCAGCGCCCTACAGGGAGTGAACACTGAAGCTTTCTTT; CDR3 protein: CASSALQGVNTEAFF
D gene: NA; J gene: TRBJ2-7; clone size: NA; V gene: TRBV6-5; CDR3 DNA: TGTGCCAGCAGCTTGACAGACGGCGAGCAGTACTTC; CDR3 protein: CASSLTDGEQYF
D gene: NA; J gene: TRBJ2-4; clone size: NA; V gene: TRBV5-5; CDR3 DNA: TGTGCCAGCAGTTCCATGAGTATAGCCAAAAACATTCAGTACTTC; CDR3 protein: CASSSMSIAKNIQYF
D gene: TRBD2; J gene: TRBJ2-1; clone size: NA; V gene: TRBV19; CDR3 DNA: TGTGCCAGTAGTTGGCGGGGGGGCTACAATGAGCAGTTCTTC; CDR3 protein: CASSWRGGYNEQFF
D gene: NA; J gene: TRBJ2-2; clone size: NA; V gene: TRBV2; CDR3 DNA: TGTGCCAGCCGTCAGCTGGGGCAGGCCACCGGGGAGCTGTTTTTT; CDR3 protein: CASRQLGQATGELFF
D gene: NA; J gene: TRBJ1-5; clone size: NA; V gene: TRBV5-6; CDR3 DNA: TGTGCCAGCAGCTTGGGATACAGGAGTCAGCCCCAGCATTTT; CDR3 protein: CASSLGYRSQPQHF
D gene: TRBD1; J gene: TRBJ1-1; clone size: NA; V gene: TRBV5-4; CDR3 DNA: TGTGCCAGCAGCTTGACAGGGGAGGTCACTGAAGCTTTCTTT; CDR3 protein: CASSLTGEVTEAFF